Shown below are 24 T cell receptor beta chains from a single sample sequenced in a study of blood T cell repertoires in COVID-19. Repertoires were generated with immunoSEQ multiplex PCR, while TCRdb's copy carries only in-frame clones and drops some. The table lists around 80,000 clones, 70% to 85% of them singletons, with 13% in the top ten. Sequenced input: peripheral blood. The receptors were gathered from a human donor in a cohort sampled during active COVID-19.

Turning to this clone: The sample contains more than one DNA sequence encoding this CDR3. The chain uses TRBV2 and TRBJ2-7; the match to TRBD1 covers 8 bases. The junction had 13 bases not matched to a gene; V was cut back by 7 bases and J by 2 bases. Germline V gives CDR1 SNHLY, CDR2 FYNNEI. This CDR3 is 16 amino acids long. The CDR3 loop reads CASTKPGGGGTYEQYF. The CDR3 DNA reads TGTGCCAGCACTAAGCCAGGGGGCGGCGGCACCTACGAGCAGTACTTC.

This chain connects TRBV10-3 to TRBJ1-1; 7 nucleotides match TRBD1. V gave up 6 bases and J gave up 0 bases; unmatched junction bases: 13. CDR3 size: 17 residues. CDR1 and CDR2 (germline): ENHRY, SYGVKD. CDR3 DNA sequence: TGTGCCATCAGCCCGACAGGGACAATGCAACTGAACACTGAAGCTTTCTTT. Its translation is CAISPTGTMQLNTEAFF.

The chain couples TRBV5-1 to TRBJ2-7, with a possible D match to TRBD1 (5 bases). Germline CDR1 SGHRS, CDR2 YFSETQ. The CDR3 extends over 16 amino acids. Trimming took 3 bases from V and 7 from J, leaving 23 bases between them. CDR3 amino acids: CASSSLFRGSAGEQYF. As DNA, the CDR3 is TGCGCCAGCAGCTCCCTATTTAGGGGCTCCGCAGGTGAGCAGTACTTC.

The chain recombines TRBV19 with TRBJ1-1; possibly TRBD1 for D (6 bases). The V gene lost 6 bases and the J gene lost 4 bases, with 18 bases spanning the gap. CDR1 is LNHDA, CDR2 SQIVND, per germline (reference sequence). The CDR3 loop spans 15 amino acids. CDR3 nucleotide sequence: TGTGCCAGTAGGCCGGGACATAGGGTACCCACTGAAGCTTTCTTT. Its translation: CASRPGHRVPTEAFF.

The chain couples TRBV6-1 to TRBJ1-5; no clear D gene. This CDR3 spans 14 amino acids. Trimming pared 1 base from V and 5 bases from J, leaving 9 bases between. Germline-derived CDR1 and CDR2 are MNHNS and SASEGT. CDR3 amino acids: CASSEVESYQPQHF. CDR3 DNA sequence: TGTGCCAGCAGTGAAGTTGAGTCCTATCAGCCCCAGCATTTT.

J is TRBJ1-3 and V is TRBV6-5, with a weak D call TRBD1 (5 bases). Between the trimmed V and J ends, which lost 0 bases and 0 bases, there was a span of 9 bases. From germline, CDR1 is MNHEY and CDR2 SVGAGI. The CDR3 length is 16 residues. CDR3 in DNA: TGTGCCAGCAGTTACTCGCAGGGAAGCTCTGGAAACACCATATATTTT. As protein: CASSYSQGSSGNTIYF.

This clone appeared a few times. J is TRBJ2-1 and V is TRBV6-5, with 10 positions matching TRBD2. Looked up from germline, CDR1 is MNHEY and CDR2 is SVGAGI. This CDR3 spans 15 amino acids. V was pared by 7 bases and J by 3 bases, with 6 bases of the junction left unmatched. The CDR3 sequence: CASTQLAGNYNEQFF. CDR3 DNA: TGTGCCAGCACCCAACTAGCGGGAAACTACAATGAGCAGTTCTTC.

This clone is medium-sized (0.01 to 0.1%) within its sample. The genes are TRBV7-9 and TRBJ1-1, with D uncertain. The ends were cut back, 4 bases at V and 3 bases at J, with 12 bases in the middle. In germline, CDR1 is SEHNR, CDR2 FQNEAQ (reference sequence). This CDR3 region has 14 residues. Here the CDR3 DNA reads TGTGCCAGCAGCTCCTCACTAACGGACACTGAAGCTTTCTTT. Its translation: CASSSSLTDTEAFF.

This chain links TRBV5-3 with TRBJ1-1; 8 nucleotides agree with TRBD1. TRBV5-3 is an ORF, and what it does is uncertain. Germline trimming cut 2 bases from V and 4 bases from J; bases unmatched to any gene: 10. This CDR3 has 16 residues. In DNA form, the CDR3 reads TGTGCCAGAAGCTTCAGGGACAGGTTGGTTGGCACTGAAGCTTTCTTT. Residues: CARSFRDRLVGTEAFF.

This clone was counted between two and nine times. The CDR3 loop reads CASSLGQTNEQFF. CDR3 bases: TGTGCCAGCAGCTTGGGACAGACCAATGAGCAGTTCTTC. J is TRBJ2-1 and V is TRBV13; 7 nucleotides align to TRBD1. The CDR3 sequence is 13 residues long. Germline V lookup: CDR1 PRHDT, CDR2 FYEKMQ (reference sequence). V was pared by 3 bases and J by 6 bases, with 2 bases of the junction left unmatched.

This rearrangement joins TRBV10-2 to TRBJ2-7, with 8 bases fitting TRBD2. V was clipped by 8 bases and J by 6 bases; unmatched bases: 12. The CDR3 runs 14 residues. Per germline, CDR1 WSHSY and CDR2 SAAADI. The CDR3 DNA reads TGCGCCAGCGGTGCGTGGGCGGGGGGTAGCGAGCAGTACTTC. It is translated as CASGAWAGGSEQYF.

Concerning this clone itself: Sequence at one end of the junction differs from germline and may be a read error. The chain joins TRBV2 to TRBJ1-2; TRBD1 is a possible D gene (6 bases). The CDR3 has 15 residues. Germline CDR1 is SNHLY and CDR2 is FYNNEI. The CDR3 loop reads CASREEEMGAYGYTF. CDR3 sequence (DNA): TGTGCCAGCAGGGAAGAGGAAATGGGGGCCTATGGCTACACCTTC.

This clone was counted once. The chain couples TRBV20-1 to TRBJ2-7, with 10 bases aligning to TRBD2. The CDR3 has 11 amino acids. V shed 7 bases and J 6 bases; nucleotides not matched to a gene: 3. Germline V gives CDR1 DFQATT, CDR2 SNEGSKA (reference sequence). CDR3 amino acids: CSDTSGVEQYF. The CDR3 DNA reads TGCAGTGATACTAGCGGGGTCGAGCAGTACTTC.

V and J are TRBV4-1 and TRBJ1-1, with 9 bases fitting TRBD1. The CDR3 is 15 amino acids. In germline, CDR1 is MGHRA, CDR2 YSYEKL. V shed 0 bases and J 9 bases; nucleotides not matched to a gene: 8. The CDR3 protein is CASSQEVTGGSQAFF. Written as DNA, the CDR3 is TGCGCCAGCAGCCAAGAGGTGACAGGGGGGAGCCAAGCTTTCTTT.

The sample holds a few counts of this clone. The CDR3 region has the DNA TGTGCCACCAGTGATAGGGGCTCGGGCACAGATACGCAGTATTTT. It codes for CATSDRGSGTDTQYF. The chain uses TRBV24-1 and TRBJ2-3, with D tentatively TRBD1 (5 bases). CDR3 size: 15 residues. V lost 3 bases and J lost 1, with 10 bases in between. Germline V gives CDR1 KGHDR, CDR2 SFDVKD.

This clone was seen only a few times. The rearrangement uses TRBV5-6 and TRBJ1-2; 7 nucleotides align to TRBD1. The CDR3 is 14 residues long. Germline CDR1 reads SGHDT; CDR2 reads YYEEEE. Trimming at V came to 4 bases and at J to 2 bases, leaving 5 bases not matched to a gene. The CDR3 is CASSPGQRNYGYTF. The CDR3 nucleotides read TGTGCCAGCAGCCCGGGACAGAGGAACTATGGCTACACCTTC.

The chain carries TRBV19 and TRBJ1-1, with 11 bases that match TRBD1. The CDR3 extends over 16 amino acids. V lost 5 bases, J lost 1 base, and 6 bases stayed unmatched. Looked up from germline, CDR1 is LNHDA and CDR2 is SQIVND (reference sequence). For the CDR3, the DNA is TGTGCCAGTAGTTCCGGGACAGGGGGTGGGAACACTGAAGCTTTCTTT. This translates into CASSSGTGGGNTEAFF.

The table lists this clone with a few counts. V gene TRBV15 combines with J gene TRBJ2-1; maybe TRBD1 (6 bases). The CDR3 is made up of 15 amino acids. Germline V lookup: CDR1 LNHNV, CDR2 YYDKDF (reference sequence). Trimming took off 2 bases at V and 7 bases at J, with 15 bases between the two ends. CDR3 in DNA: TGTGCCACCAGCAGAACAGGGATCGGGTGGAATGAGCAGTTCTTC. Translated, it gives CATSRTGIGWNEQFF.

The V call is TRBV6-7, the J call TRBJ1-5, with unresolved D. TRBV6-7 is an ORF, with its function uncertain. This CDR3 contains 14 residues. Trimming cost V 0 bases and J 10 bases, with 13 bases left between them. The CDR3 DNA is TGTGCCAGCAGTTACTCGAGGGCAGGCGTCCCCCAGCATTTT. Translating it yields CASSYSRAGVPQHF.

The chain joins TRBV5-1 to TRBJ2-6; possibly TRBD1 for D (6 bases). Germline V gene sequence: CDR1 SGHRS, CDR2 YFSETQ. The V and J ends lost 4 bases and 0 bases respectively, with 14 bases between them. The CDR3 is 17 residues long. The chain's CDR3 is CASSQTQGFSGANVLTF. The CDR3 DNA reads TGCGCCAGCAGCCAAACACAGGGATTCTCTGGGGCCAACGTCCTGACTTTC.

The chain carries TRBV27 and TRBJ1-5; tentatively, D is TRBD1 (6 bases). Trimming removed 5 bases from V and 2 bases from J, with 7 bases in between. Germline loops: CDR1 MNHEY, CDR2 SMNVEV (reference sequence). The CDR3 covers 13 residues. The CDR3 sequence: CASSNRGNQPQHF. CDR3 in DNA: TGTGCCAGCAGTAACAGGGGCAATCAGCCCCAGCATTTT.

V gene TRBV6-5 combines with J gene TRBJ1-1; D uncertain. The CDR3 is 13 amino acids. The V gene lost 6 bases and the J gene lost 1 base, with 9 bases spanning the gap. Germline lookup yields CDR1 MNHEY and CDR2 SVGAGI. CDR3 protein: CASRYRGNTEAFF. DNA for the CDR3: TGTGCCAGCAGGTACAGAGGGAACACTGAAGCTTTCTTT.

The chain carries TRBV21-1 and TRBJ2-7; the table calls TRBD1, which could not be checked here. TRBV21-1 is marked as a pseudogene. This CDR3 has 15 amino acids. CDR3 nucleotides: TGTGCCAGCAGCCCCCGGACACCAATCTCCTACGAGCAGTACTTC. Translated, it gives CASSPRTPISYEQYF.

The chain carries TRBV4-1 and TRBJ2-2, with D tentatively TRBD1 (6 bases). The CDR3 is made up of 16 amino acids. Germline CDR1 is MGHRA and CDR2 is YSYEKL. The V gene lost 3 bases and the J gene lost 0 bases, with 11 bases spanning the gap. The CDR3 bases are TGCGCCAGCAGCCACGGAACAGGGACGAACACCGGGGAGCTGTTTTTT. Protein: CASSHGTGTNTGELFF.